Below are 29 T cell receptor beta chains sequenced from a single sample in a study of blood T cell repertoires in COVID-19. Here immunoSEQ multiplex PCR was the method, and the copy in TCRdb shows in-frame clones only, minus some. The sample lists 60,000 to 85,000 clones, approximately 87% occurring once. The sample taken for sequencing was peripheral blood. The source of these receptors is a man in his forties or fifties with active COVID-19.

Only one count was recorded for this clone. This chain joins TRBV5-1 and TRBJ2-3; 13 bases are shared with TRBD2. V dropped 3 bases and J dropped 4; count of bases not matched to a gene: 8. The CDR3 runs to 17 residues. The germline gives CDR1 SGHRS, CDR2 YFSETQ. The CDR3 DNA sequence: TGCGCCAGCAGCTCCTCGACTAGCGGGGGGTGGGCAGATACGCAGTATTTT. Translated: CASSSSTSGGWADTQYF.

This clone has just one count. The genes are TRBV3-1 (or the pseudogene TRBV3-2) and TRBJ1-2; the D gene is possibly TRBD1 (6 bases). Germline CDR1 reads LGHDT; CDR2 reads YNNKEL (reference sequence). Trimming removed 1 base at V and 1 base at J, with 10 bases between. The CDR3 consists of 15 residues. This CDR3 is CASSQAGQYNYGYTF. CDR3 DNA sequence: TGTGCCAGCAGCCAAGCCGGACAGTATAACTATGGCTACACCTTC.

This clone has a single count. V and J are TRBV7-9 and TRBJ2-4; TRBD2 might be the D (7 bases). Germline V gene lookup returns CDR1 SEHNR and CDR2 FQNEAQ (reference sequence). The CDR3 consists of 15 residues. Trimming removed 3 bases at V and 0 bases at J, with 9 bases between. The CDR3 sequence is CASSLRGGAKNIQYF. In DNA form, the CDR3 reads TGTGCCAGCAGCTTGAGGGGGGGAGCCAAAAACATTCAGTACTTC.

The rearrangement joins TRBV18 to TRBJ2-7; 13 bases are shared with TRBD2. Germline CDR1 and CDR2: KGHSH and LQKENI. The CDR3 is 15 residues long. V dropped 3 bases and J dropped 6; count of bases not matched to a gene: 5. The CDR3 loop is CASSPGLAGQGEQYF. The CDR3 DNA reads TGTGCCAGCTCACCGGGACTAGCGGGACAGGGCGAGCAGTACTTC.

This clone has just one count. The genes are TRBV2 and TRBJ2-5; TRBD1 is a possible D gene (6 bases). The CDR3 runs to 14 residues. The ends were cut back, 4 bases at V and 1 base at J, with 10 bases in the middle. Germline CDR1 is SNHLY and CDR2 is FYNNEI. The DNA of the CDR3 is TGTGCCAGCAGTGCTGGGACACTCCAAGAGACCCAGTACTTC. It translates to CASSAGTLQETQYF.

By share of the sample, this clone is medium-sized. CDR3 protein: CASSDSSHNEQFF. CDR3 sequence (DNA): TGTGCCAGCAGTGACTCGAGTCACAATGAGCAGTTCTTC. The chain combines TRBV6-4 with TRBJ2-1; no reliable D call. The CDR3 has 13 amino acids. CDR1 is MRHNA and CDR2 is SNTAGT in the germline V gene. The V and J ends lost 0 bases and 5 bases respectively, with 5 bases between them.

The chain uses TRBV6-4 and TRBJ2-1; 9 nucleotides line up with TRBD2. Germline loops: CDR1 MRHNA, CDR2 SNTAGT. This CDR3 comprises 12 residues. Trimming at V came to 3 bases and at J to 15 bases, leaving 6 bases not matched to a gene. DNA for the CDR3: TGTGCCAGCAGTGATGGCGGGAGGGCTCGGTTCTTC. This gives the protein CASSDGGRARFF.

This sequence joins TRBV6-6 and TRBJ1-6; no firm D call. V lost 0 bases and J lost 9, with 15 bases in between. The germline V gene has CDR1 MNHNY and CDR2 SVGAGI (reference sequence). The CDR3 sequence is 16 residues long. The CDR3 sequence: CASSYSARRRSSPLHF. The CDR3, as DNA: TGTGCCAGCAGTTACTCGGCCAGGCGGAGGAGTTCACCCCTCCACTTT.

The chain combines TRBV6-5 with TRBJ1-3, with TRBD1 identical over 7 bases. Germline CDR1 and CDR2: MNHEY and SVGAGI. CDR3 size: 15 residues. V shed 5 bases, J shed 0 bases, and the junction held 4 bases outside the gene matches. CDR3 amino acids: CASSITGASGNTIYF. The CDR3 nucleotides are TGTGCCAGCAGTATCACAGGGGCCTCTGGAAACACCATATATTTT.

The chain recombines TRBV10-3 with TRBJ1-5; D gene unclear. Germline loops: CDR1 ENHRY, CDR2 SYGVKD. This CDR3 is 14 amino acids long. Trimming cost V 8 bases and J 0 bases, with 11 bases left between them. The CDR3: CAISVGSSNQPQHF. The CDR3 DNA is TGTGCCATCTCCGTTGGGAGTAGCAATCAGCCCCAGCATTTT.

The CDR3 loop reads CASSMRLQGREKLFF. CDR3 nucleotide sequence: TGTGCCAGTAGTATGCGTTTACAGGGTCGCGAAAAACTGTTTTTT. The chain couples TRBV19 to TRBJ1-4; a weak D match, TRBD1 (6 bases). Germline V lookup: CDR1 LNHDA, CDR2 SQIVND (reference sequence). There are 15 residues in the CDR3. V lost 3 bases to trimming and J lost 8 bases, with 16 bases between them.

This clone was detected a few times. This chain joins TRBV28 and TRBJ2-7; D ambiguous. Trimming pared 1 base from V and 2 bases from J, leaving 3 bases between. CDR1 and CDR2 (germline): MDHEN, SYDVKM. The CDR3 totals 12 residues. The CDR3 sequence is CASSLSTYEQYF. For the CDR3, the DNA is TGTGCCAGCAGTTTATCCACCTACGAGCAGTACTTC.

This chain links TRBV11-2 with TRBJ2-5, with TRBD2 identical over 11 bases. The CDR3 has 17 residues. The V gene end was trimmed by 5 bases and the J gene end by 9 bases; junction bases not matched to a gene: 17. Germline CDR1 and CDR2: SGHAT and FQNNGV. The CDR3 DNA is TGTGCCAGCAGCCCGGAGGTGGGACTAGCGGCCGTAAAGTCCCAGTACTTC. This gives the protein CASSPEVGLAAVKSQYF. Full variable domain (outside the CDR3, taken from reference TRBV11-2 and TRBJ2-5): EAGVAQSPRYKIIEKRQSVAFWCNPISGHATLYWYQQILGQGPKLLIQFQNNGVVDDSQLPKDRFSAERLKGVDSTLKIQPAKLEDSAVYLCASSPEVGLAAVKSQYFGPGTRLLVL.

The chain employs TRBV5-1 and TRBJ2-2, with unresolved D. Germline CDR1 is SGHRS and CDR2 is YFSETQ. V was clipped by 0 bases and J by 5 bases, with 14 bases between them. This CDR3 spans 16 amino acids. In nucleotides, the CDR3 is TGCGCCAGCAGCTTGGACAGTGACCTCCGGACCGGGGAGCTGTTTTTT. This sequence encodes CASSLDSDLRTGELFF.

This CDR3 reads CASSPGTGYYNEQFF. CDR3 coding DNA: TGCGCCAGCAGTCCCGGGACAGGGTACTACAATGAGCAGTTCTTC. This chain uses TRBV5-1 with TRBJ2-1; TRBD1 matches at 9 bases. This CDR3 region has 15 residues. Losses at the gene ends were 5 bases for V and 3 bases for J; bases not matched to a gene: 6. Per the germline V gene, CDR1 is SGHRS and CDR2 is YFSETQ.

This clone appeared a single time. V is TRBV5-4 and J is TRBJ2-3; 12 bases are a match to TRBD2. V gave up 3 bases and J gave up 9 bases; unmatched junction bases: 11. The germline V gene has CDR1 SGHNT and CDR2 YYREEE (reference sequence). The CDR3 has 16 residues. In nucleotides, the CDR3 is TGTGCCAGCAGCTCACTAGCGGGGGGCCCGGAGCGGACGCAGTATTTT. It translates to CASSSLAGGPERTQYF.

The rearrangement links TRBV15 to TRBJ2-5, with TRBD1 identical over 10 bases. With V trimmed by 2 bases and J by 2 bases, 11 bases remained unmatched. The CDR3 consists of 18 residues. Germline V lookup: CDR1 LNHNV, CDR2 YYDKDF (reference sequence). The CDR3 DNA is TGTGCCACCAGCAGAATCTCGACAGGGGGCGTCTTACAAGAGACCCAGTACTTC. Protein product: CATSRISTGGVLQETQYF.

This rearrangement joins TRBV6-4 to TRBJ1-1, with D unclear. In germline, CDR1 is MRHNA, CDR2 SNTAGT. V was cut by 8 bases and J by 4 bases, with 11 bases left in between. The CDR3 runs to 12 residues. CDR3 DNA sequence: TGTGCCAGCGCGTTGGTTTCCACTGAAGCTTTCTTT. This gives the protein CASALVSTEAFF.

V and J are TRBV6-5 and TRBJ2-2; 7 bases line up with TRBD1. Germline V lookup: CDR1 MNHEY, CDR2 SVGAGI. V shed 10 bases and J 6 bases; nucleotides not matched to a gene: 11. This CDR3 comprises 14 residues. CDR3 in DNA: TGTGCCACCCAGGGGGTAGTTAGAGCCGGGGAGCTGTTTTTT. Its translation is CATQGVVRAGELFF.

The chain carries TRBV7-9 and TRBJ2-1; 13 nucleotides agree with TRBD2. The length of the CDR3 is 15 residues. With V trimmed by 4 bases and J by 8 bases, 5 bases remained unmatched. Germline V lookup: CDR1 SEHNR, CDR2 FQNEAQ (reference sequence). The CDR3 here is CASSSRTSGSYEQFF. CDR3 coding DNA: TGTGCCAGCAGCTCAAGGACTAGCGGGAGCTATGAGCAGTTCTTC.

This sequence joins TRBV3-1 (or the pseudogene TRBV3-2) and TRBJ1-2; D is undetermined. Germline CDR1 reads LGHDT; CDR2 reads YNNKEL (reference sequence). CDR3 length equals 18 residues. Trimming pared 0 bases from V and 8 bases from J, leaving 25 bases between. Here the CDR3 DNA reads TGTGCCAGCAGCCAAGAAACCGGGCACTACCTAGCTTCGGGGGGCTACACCTTC. This gives the protein CASSQETGHYLASGGYTF.

This clone was picked up one time. The chain carries TRBV20-1 and TRBJ1-2; D is possibly TRBD1 (5 bases). With 3 bases removed from V and 8 bases from J, the gap between germline ends came to 13 bases. CDR1 and CDR2 (germline): DFQATT, SNEGSKA (reference sequence). The CDR3 spans 12 residues. CDR3 sequence: CSASSPGKGYTF. CDR3 sequence (DNA): TGCAGTGCTAGTTCTCCAGGGAAAGGCTACACCTTC.

V gene TRBV25-1 combines with J gene TRBJ1-4, with TRBD1 identical over 9 bases. The CDR3 extends over 16 amino acids. Germline CDR1 and CDR2: MGHDK and SYGVNS. The V gene end was trimmed by 5 bases and the J gene end by 13 bases; junction bases not matched to a gene: 17. CDR3 loop: CASSQTGPGQGKGLFF. For the CDR3, the DNA is TGTGCCAGCAGTCAAACTGGACCGGGACAGGGAAAGGGACTGTTTTTT.

The chain couples TRBV4-3 to TRBJ1-2; D ambiguous. With 0 bases removed from V and 0 bases from J, the gap between germline ends came to 11 bases. The CDR3 covers 16 residues. From germline, CDR1 is LGHNA and CDR2 YSLEER. CDR3 sequence reads: CASSQDRSQANYGYTF. The CDR3 DNA sequence: TGCGCCAGCAGCCAAGATCGTAGTCAAGCTAACTATGGCTACACCTTC.

The chain uses TRBV6-2 or TRBV6-3 and TRBJ1-5; D gene unclear. V lost 6 bases and J lost 5, with 14 bases in between. Germline CDR1 and CDR2: MNHEY and SVGEGT. The CDR3 is 14 residues long. The CDR3 bases are TGTGCCAGCAGCCGCGGGCAGCGGGATCAGCCCCAGCATTTT. Encoded protein: CASSRGQRDQPQHF.

The rearrangement joins TRBV12-3 or TRBV12-4 to TRBJ1-1; 9 bases agree with TRBD1. The junction had 8 bases not matched to a gene; V was cut back by 8 bases and J by 7 bases. There are 13 residues in the CDR3. The CDR3 loop is CASGYRGHREAFF. CDR3 in DNA: TGTGCCAGCGGTTACAGGGGGCATCGTGAAGCTTTCTTT.

The chain recombines TRBV14 with TRBJ1-1; 7 bases align to TRBD1. Germline V CDR1 and CDR2: SGHDN, FVKESK. This CDR3 is built from 13 residues. J gave up 7 bases and V 4 bases, and 6 bases lay outside the gene matches. CDR3 region: CASSRGQRLEAFF. CDR3 coding DNA: TGTGCCAGCAGCCGGGGACAGAGACTTGAAGCTTTCTTT.

This clone has a single count. The V call is TRBV24-1, the J call TRBJ2-1; D unresolved. V gave up 9 bases and J gave up 4 bases, with 6 bases separating them. The length of the CDR3 is 11 residues. CDR1 and CDR2 from the germline V gene are KGHDR and SFDVKD. The CDR3 loop is CATGSYNEQFF. In nucleotides, the CDR3 is TGTGCCACCGGCAGTTACAATGAGCAGTTCTTC.

The rearrangement uses TRBV28 and TRBJ2-3; 9 nucleotides match TRBD2. Looked up from germline, CDR1 is MDHEN and CDR2 is SYDVKM. The length of the CDR3 is 15 residues. J was trimmed by 4 bases and V by 7 bases; bases with no gene match: 9. The CDR3 nucleotides read TGTGCCAGCACCAGAGTAGCGGGAGCGGCAGATACGCAGTATTTT. The encoded protein is CASTRVAGAADTQYF.